This paragraph covers one T cell receptor beta chain sequence. Its antigen is unknown. Sequencing used immunoSEQ multiplex PCR; TCRdb keeps in-frame clones, though not all of them. This table holds tens of thousands of clones, about 85% found once. The CDR3 is 14 amino acids. Germline V gene sequence: CDR1 SGHNT, CDR2 YYREEE (reference sequence). Trimming stripped 0 bases from V and 8 bases from J, with 14 bases between. The sample originates from a study of OX40 agonist ivuxolimab in advanced cancers. For the study at large: Every 2 weeks, ivuxolimab was infused into the patients intravenously at between 0.01 and 10 mg/kg. The mean age was roughly 60 years, ranging from about 20 to 90, with about four fifths of participants male. There were three patients with partial responses, one having hepatocellular carcinoma and two cutaneous melanoma.

Study conclusions and caveats: The 0.1-3.0 mg/kg partial responders had among the lowest clonal expansion.

The TCR comes from an adult with an advanced solid tumor such as melanoma, head and neck, liver or kidney cancer. The material was CD4+ or CD8+ T cells sorted from blood, obtained in a trial of the OX40 agonist ivuxolimab. V gene TRBV5-4 combines with J gene TRBJ1-2; D not resolved. CDR3 loop: CASSLALGVRGYTF. The CDR3 DNA reads TGTGCCAGCAGCTTGGCCCTCGGGGTCCGGGGCTACACCTTC. The variable domain in full, completed from reference TRBV5-4 and TRBJ1-2, reads ETGVTQSPTHLIKTRGQQVTLRCSSQSGHNTVSWYQQALGQGPQFIFQYYREEENGRGNFPPRFSGLQFPNYSSELNVNALELDDSALYLCASSLALGVRGYTFGSGTRLTVV.